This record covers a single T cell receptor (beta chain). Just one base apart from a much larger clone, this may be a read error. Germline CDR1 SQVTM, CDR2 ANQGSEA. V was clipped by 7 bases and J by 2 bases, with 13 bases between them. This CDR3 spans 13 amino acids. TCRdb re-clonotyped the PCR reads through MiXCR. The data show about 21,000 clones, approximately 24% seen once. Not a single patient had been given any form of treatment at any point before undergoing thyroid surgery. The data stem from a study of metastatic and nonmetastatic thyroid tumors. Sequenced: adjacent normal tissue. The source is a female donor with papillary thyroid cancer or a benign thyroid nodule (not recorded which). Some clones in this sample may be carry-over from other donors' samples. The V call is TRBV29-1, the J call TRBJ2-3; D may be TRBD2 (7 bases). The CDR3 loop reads CSGGAGVTDTQYF. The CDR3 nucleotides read TGCAGCGGGGGGGCGGGGGTCACAGATACGCAGTATTTT.